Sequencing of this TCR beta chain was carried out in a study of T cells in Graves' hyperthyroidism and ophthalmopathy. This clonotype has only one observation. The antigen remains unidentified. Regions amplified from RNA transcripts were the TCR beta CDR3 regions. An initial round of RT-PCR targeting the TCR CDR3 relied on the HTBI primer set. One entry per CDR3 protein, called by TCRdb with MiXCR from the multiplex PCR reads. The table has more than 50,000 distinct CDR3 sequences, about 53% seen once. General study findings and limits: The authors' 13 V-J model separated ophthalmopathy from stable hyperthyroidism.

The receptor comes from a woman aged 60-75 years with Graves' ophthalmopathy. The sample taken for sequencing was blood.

The CDR3 protein is CGCDGGASETQYF. In nucleotides, the CDR3 is TGCGGGTGTGATGGGGGGGCCAGTGAGACCCAGTACTTC. The chain has TRBV20-1 and TRBJ2-5; TRBD2 is a possible D gene (7 bases). The CDR3 runs to 13 residues. CDR1 DFQATT and CDR2 SNEGSKA come from the germline V gene (reference sequence).